This T cell receptor beta chain was obtained from a study of radiotherapy plus CTLA-4 blockade in lung cancer. Study results and caveats: Increased serum interferon-beta after radiation also reportedly predicted response strongly. Peripheral blood showed expansion of tumor-derived TCR clones after radiotherapy and ipilimumab.

CTLA-4 blockade using ipilimumab, together with focal radiation, was received by patients with chemo-refractory metastatic non-small-cell lung cancer. Assay used: immunoSEQ multiplex PCR; TCRdb lists only in-frame clones, some missing. The sample lists 30,000 to 40,000 clones; around 75% were seen once. On this clone: The antigen remains undetermined.

The input for sequencing was peripheral blood, taken from a patient treated with radiotherapy plus ipilimumab. The sequence came from a human donor with non-small cell lung cancer that progressed on radiotherapy plus ipilimumab.

CDR3 region: CASSDLTGHSNQPQHF. The DNA for the CDR3 is TGCGCCAGCAGTGATTTAACTGGGCATAGCAATCAGCCCCAGCATTTT. The gene calls are TRBV10-2 and TRBJ1-5; unclear D gene. The germline V gene has CDR1 WSHSY and CDR2 SAAADI. Trimming removed 3 bases at V and 0 bases at J, with 12 bases between. This CDR3 comprises 16 residues.